By share, the clone carrying this T cell receptor (beta chain) counts as medium-sized. Its antigen is currently unknown. TCRdb analysed the reads with MiXCR anew, one entry per CDR3 protein. Here the sample spans about 1,100 distinct CDR3 sequences, less than 30% being singletons. CDR3 size: 12 residues. Germline assignment: CDR1 SGHTS and CDR2 YDEGEE. V was cut by 2 bases and J by 8 bases, with 10 bases left in between. The sample is drawn from a study of lung T cells in sarcoidosis with Löfgren's syndrome. Study-level points and caveats: Multiple Löfgren's syndrome patients reportedly shared TRAV12-1 and TRBV2 CDR3 motifs. TRAV12-1 and TRBV2 were reportedly most expanded in Löfgren's patients.

Material for sequencing was CD4+ T cells from bronchoalveolar lavage. This chain links TRBV5-8 with TRBJ1-1; TRBD1 might be the D (5 bases). The sequence was obtained from a human donor with sarcoidosis (Löfgren's syndrome or another form), or a control subject (not recorded which). The CDR3 coding sequence is TGTGCCAGCAGCTTACAGGAGAACGAAGCTTTCTTT. This encodes CASSLQENEAFF.